This T cell receptor beta chain came from a study of blood T cells in healthy people across ages. For the study at large: Every two T cells gave about one barcoded beta molecule via template switching.

Findings and caveats of the study: Estimated diversity that came from one million T cells was considered an underestimate. Greater diversity and more naive CD4+ cells were seen in long-lived donors than in aged donors.

This CDR3 spans 15 amino acids. Per germline, CDR1 DFQATT and CDR2 SNEGSKA (reference sequence). Trimming took 4 bases from V and 4 from J; bases not matched to a gene: 8. For the second PCR, which ran for roughly 7 to 11 cycles, a sample-barcoded 5' primer and a J-beta primer mix were used. MiXCR, run by TCRdb on the 5' RACE reads, gives a single entry per CDR3 protein. Of around 1.5 million distinct CDR3 sequences detected, around 39% appear once; the ten largest clones hold roughly 7.9%. For this clonotype: Its matching antigen is unknown.

Those donating, healthy Caucasian individuals from Russia, were aged about 6 to 95. The chain is built from TRBV20-1 and TRBJ2-1, with TRBD2 matching over 9 bases. This clonotype was sampled from a woman aged 18-29 years in good health. Sequenced: blood. The CDR3 region has the DNA TGCAGTGCTACAGCCCGGGGACTAGCTTACAATGAGCAGTTCTTC. Translated: CSATARGLAYNEQFF.